The rows below give T cell receptor beta chains drawn from one sample of a study of tumor and adjacent non-tumor tissue in lung cancer. From the multiplex PCR reads, TCRdb called clonotypes with MiXCR, one entry per CDR3 protein. The data hold more than 45,000 distinct CDR3 sequences, with around 64% observed a single time. Sequencing was carried out using distant non-tumor lung tissue. All receptors derive from a woman in her seventies with non-small cell lung cancer. CDR3s include the opening cysteine and the closing phenylalanine or tryptophan. The order of the fields is clone size, J gene, D gene, V gene, CDR3 DNA, CDR3 protein. The D gene is left open where the match is weak. Clone size is given for some rows only: seen once, a few or many times, or a class if the clone is expanded.

once TRBJ2-7 . TRBV10-1 TGCGACAGCAGTGAATCGGGGGCCTGGGTGCAGTACTTC CDSSESGAWVQYF
. TRBJ2-1 . TRBV5-1 TGCGCCAGCAGCTGTGGCTGGGACTACAATGAGCAGTTCTTC CASSCGWDYNEQFF
. TRBJ2-1 . TRBV28 TGTGCCAGCAGTTTATGGGCCCAGATACACAATGAGCAGTTCTTC CASSLWAQIHNEQFF
. TRBJ2-2 . TRBV6-6 TGTGCCAGCAGTTTCGCCGGGGGCGACACCGGGGAGCTGTTTTTT CASSFAGGDTGELFF
. TRBJ1-1 . TRBV5-6 TGTGCCAGCAGCCCCGACGTGACGAGGACTGAAGCTTTCTTT CASSPDVTRTEAFF
. TRBJ2-1 . TRBV28 TGTGCCAGCAGTCCCCGTCGGTTAGGGCCCCCCTACAATGAGCAGTTCTTC CASSPRRLGPPYNEQFF
once TRBJ2-1 . TRBV14 TGTGCCAGCAGTACCGGCGGGCCTCGCAATGAGCAGCTCTTC CASSTGGPRNEQLF
. TRBJ2-2 . TRBV11-3 TGTGCCAGCAGCTTCCACAGTAACAGCGGGGAGCTGTTTTTT CASSFHSNSGELFF
. TRBJ2-5 . TRBV6-5 TGTGCCAGCAGTTACTCGCTTGGAGAGGGGGAAGAGACACGGTACTTC CASSYSLGEGEETRYF
. TRBJ2-2 . TRBV11-3 TGTGCCCGCAGCTTGCAACAGGGAAACACCGGGGAGCTGTATTTT CARSLQQGNTGELYF
. TRBJ1-5 . TRBV28 TGTGCCAGCAATTTTAATGAGGGGGGCCAGCCCCAGCATTTT CASNFNEGGQPQHF
. TRBJ2-7 . TRBV5-1 TGCGCCAGCAGCTTGGGCAGCGGTAGCTCCCACGAGCAGTACTTC CASSLGSGSSHEQYF
many TRBJ2-1 . TRBV6-1 TGTGCCAGCAGCCTAGAGGGGGGACTTTTCAATGAGCAGTTCTTC CASSLEGGLFNEQFF
. TRBJ1-6 TRBD1 TRBV7-2 TGTGCCAGCAGCTTATTGGACAGGGTTGCGCCCCTCCACTTT CASSLLDRVAPLHF
. TRBJ1-1 . TRBV5-4 TGTGCCAGGAGCCCCCCTAGGGCAGGGGTGAACACTGAAGCTTCCTTT CARSPPRAGVNTEASF
many TRBJ2-7 . TRBV12-3/TRBV12-4 TGTGCCAGCAGTTTCCGGGGGCGCATATACGAGCAGTACTTC CASSFRGRIYEQYF
many TRBJ2-1 TRBD2 TRBV6-5 TGTGCCAGCAGCTACAGCGGGACTTCCTACAATGAGCAGTTCTTC CASSYSGTSYNEQFF
. TRBJ2-1 TRBD2 TRBV19 TGTGCCAGTAGTGAAGAATCAACTCAGCGGGGGGAATACAATGAGCAGTTCTTC CASSEESTQRGEYNEQFF
medium-sized TRBJ1-1 . TRBV29-1 TGCAGCGTTATGGGGGGGTTTGGTGAAGCTTTCTTT CSVMGGFGEAFF
medium-sized TRBJ2-1 TRBD1 TRBV4-1 TGCGCCAGCAGCCAAGATCTGACAGGGTATCAGGGGCAGTTCTTC CASSQDLTGYQGQFF
. TRBJ2-3 . TRBV12-3/TRBV12-4 TGTGCCAGCAGTAGACAGGTGAGCACAGATACGCAGTATTTT CASSRQVSTDTQYF
medium-sized TRBJ2-1 . TRBV11-1 TGTGCCAGCAGCTTACTTGGTAGCTCCTACAATGAGCAGTTCTTC CASSLLGSSYNEQFF
. TRBJ2-4 . TRBV13 TGCGCCAGCAACTCCCCGCAGGATAGCAAATACATTCAGTACTTC CASNSPQDSKYIQYF
. TRBJ1-1 TRBD1 TRBV11-2 TGCGCCAGCAGCTTAACAGGGGAGAACACTGAAGCTTTCTTT CASSLTGENTEAFF
. TRBJ1-6 . TRBV28 TGTGCCAGGGGAGCCACAGCAGGAGATCTACCCCTCCACTTT CARGATAGDLPLHF
few TRBJ1-5 . TRBV19 TGTGCCAGTAGGATGCTGGGGGGCGGAAATCAGCCCCAGCATTTT CASRMLGGGNQPQHF
many TRBJ2-5 TRBD2 TRBV28 TGTGCCAGCAGCCTGACTAGCGGGAGGGCCAGGGAGACCCAGTACTTC CASSLTSGRARETQYF
. TRBJ2-1 . TRBV11-2 TGTGGCAGTAGCCGAGACACCTACAATGAGCAGATCTTC CGSSRDTYNEQIF
. TRBJ2-7 . TRBV6-1 TGTGCCAGCAGTGAAAGTCTCATAGGGTACGAGCAATACTTC CASSESLIGYEQYF
medium-sized TRBJ2-3 TRBD1 TRBV4-1 TGCGCCAGCAGCCAAGGCCATCTCCGGGACAGGGTCGTGCATACGCAGTATTTT CASSQGHLRDRVVHTQYF
many TRBJ1-6 . TRBV28 TGTGCCAGCAGTCCCCTCGCGGGCCCGTGGCTAAATTCACCCCTCCACTTT CASSPLAGPWLNSPLHF
once TRBJ1-1 TRBD1 TRBV29-1 TGCAGCATAAGGGACAGTGAAGCTTTCTTT CSIRDSEAFF
. TRBJ1-5 . TRBV7-2 TGTGCCAGCAGCATTCCGGGGAGAGGGCCTCAGCCCCAGCATTTT CASSIPGRGPQPQHF
. TRBJ2-7 TRBD2 TRBV20-1 TGCAGTGCTAGGCTAGCGGGCCACGAGCAGTACTTC CSARLAGHEQYF
. TRBJ2-7 . TRBV28 TGTGCCAGCAGTTTAGGGGATGGATACGAGCAGTACTTC CASSLGDGYEQYF
. TRBJ2-6 . TRBV29-1 TGCAGGGTTGCAGAGGGGGACTCTGGGGCCAACATCCTGACTTTC CRVAEGDSGANILTF
many TRBJ2-7 . TRBV20-1 TGCAGTGCTAGAGATTACGGGGGACTTTCGGAGCAGTACTTC CSARDYGGLSEQYF
. TRBJ2-4 TRBD1 TRBV12-3/TRBV12-4 TGTGCCAGTAGTCTAGAGGGGGCGAAAAACATTCAGTACTTC CASSLEGAKNIQYF
. TRBJ1-6 . TRBV4-1 TGCGCCGACAGCCAAGAACCAACAGGCGCATATAATTCACCCCTCCACTTT CADSQEPTGAYNSPLHF
. TRBJ1-1 . TRBV10-2 TGCATCAGCAGTGAGTGGAGCACTCAGAACACTGAAGCTTTCTTT CISSEWSTQNTEAFF
. TRBJ2-1 . TRBV29-1 TGCATCGTTCGACTAGACTCGGTCAATGAGCAATTCTTC CIVRLDSVNEQFF
. TRBJ2-5 . TRBV29-1 TGCGGCGCCGGACCTAGCTGGACGTACCAAGAGACCCAGTACTTC CGAGPSWTYQETQYF
many TRBJ2-4 . TRBV7-8 TGTGCCAGCAGCTTGGGGGGTGCGGGCAAAAACATTCAGTACTTC CASSLGGAGKNIQYF
. TRBJ2-7 TRBD2 TRBV5-4 TGTGCCAGCAGCAGCGGACTAGCGGGATTGGTCTTCTACAGGCAGTACTTC CASSSGLAGLVFYRQYF
. TRBJ2-7 . TRBV7-2 TGTGCCAGCAGTTACAACTACGAGCAGTACTTC CASSYNYEQYF
once TRBJ2-1 . TRBV12-3/TRBV12-4 TGTACCAGAAGTTTCGGTAGTAGCGCGAATGAGCAGTTCTTC CTRSFGSSANEQFF
. TRBJ2-7 . TRBV6-5 TGTGCCAGCAGTAAATTCTACGAGCTGTATTTC CASSKFYELYF
many TRBJ2-5 . TRBV28 TGTGCCAGCAGTTACGGCAATCAAGAGACCCAGTACTTC CASSYGNQETQYF
. TRBJ1-1 . TRBV4-1 TGCGCGAGCAACCACCGGACAGAGAACACTGAAGCTCTCTTT CASNHRTENTEALF
many TRBJ2-7 . TRBV6-2/TRBV6-3 TGTGCCAGCAGCTACCCCGGAGGTAGCGGCCAGCAGTACTTC CASSYPGGSGQQYF
. TRBJ2-7 TRBD2 TRBV10-3 TGTGCCATCAGTGAGGGGACTAATGGTTCCTACGAGCAGTATTTC CAISEGTNGSYEQYF
. TRBJ2-2 . TRBV29-1 TGCATCGCTTCCAGACAGGATAACACCGGGGAGCTGTTTTTT CIASRQDNTGELFF
. TRBJ2-5 . TRBV5-1 TGCGCCAGCAGCTTTTGGTCTGGGAAGACTCAGTACTTC CASSFWSGKTQYF
. TRBJ2-1 . TRBV12-3/TRBV12-4 TGTGCCAGCGGTTTCGCCGGGGCTAGCTCCAATGAGGAGTTCTTC CASGFAGASSNEEFF